The 25 T cell receptor beta chains below come from one sample, sequenced in a study of blood T cell repertoires in COVID-19. Measured with immunoSEQ multiplex PCR; TCRdb has only the in-frame clones, and not every one. Among under 300,000 clones listed, 70% to 90% were seen once. Material: peripheral blood. These receptors were collected from a woman aged 40-49 years who had recovered from COVID-19.

This chain links TRBV9 with TRBJ2-7; 9 nucleotides align to TRBD1. Per the germline V gene, CDR1 is SGDLS and CDR2 is YYNGEE. After removal of 3 bases from V and 5 bases from J, the junction contained 6 bases not matched to a gene. This CDR3 contains 14 residues. The CDR3 loop is CASSGRTGANEQYF. CDR3 DNA: TGTGCCAGCAGCGGGAGGACAGGGGCAAACGAGCAGTACTTC.

This clone was seen a single time. The J gene is TRBJ2-5, the V gene TRBV6-6; 9 nucleotides line up with TRBD1. Germline V gives CDR1 MNHNY, CDR2 SVGAGI (reference sequence). This CDR3 has 17 amino acids. The J segment lost 3 bases and the V segment lost 5 bases, leaving 13 bases of the junction unmatched. The CDR3 region has the DNA TGTGCCAGCAGTAGATATGCACAGGGGGCAAAGGAAGAGACCCAGTACTTC. The encoded protein is CASSRYAQGAKEETQYF.

The chain links TRBV19 to TRBJ2-2; possible D gene TRBD1, 6 bases. Germline CDR1 is LNHDA and CDR2 is SQIVND (reference sequence). CDR3 length: 15 residues. Trimming left V 2 bases short and J 5 bases short, with 12 bases between. The CDR3 DNA sequence: TGTGCCAGTAGTATAAGGACAGATCGTACCGGGGAGCTGTTTTTT. Translated, it gives CASSIRTDRTGELFF.

The V call is TRBV3-1 (or the pseudogene TRBV3-2), the J call TRBJ2-3, with a weak D call TRBD2 (6 bases). Germline V gene lookup returns CDR1 LGHDT and CDR2 YNNKEL (reference sequence). The CDR3 length is 13 residues. V was trimmed by 8 bases and J by 6 bases, leaving 15 bases between them. CDR3 coding DNA: TGTGCCAGCGGACGGGGGAGCCGGGATACGCAGTATTTT. It specifies CASGRGSRDTQYF.

The rearrangement links TRBV27 to TRBJ2-5; D may be TRBD2 (8 bases). Trimming shortened V by 5 bases and J by 7 bases, and 17 bases separated the two germline ends. The length of the CDR3 is 14 residues. Germline CDR1 and CDR2: MNHEY and SMNVEV (reference sequence). The CDR3 coding sequence is TGTGCCAGCAGTCGGGGGGGACAGCTTAGGACCCAGTACTTC. Encoded protein: CASSRGGQLRTQYF.

J is TRBJ2-2 and V is TRBV6-5, with 9 bases lining up with TRBD2. The CDR3 totals 16 residues. Germline assignment: CDR1 MNHEY and CDR2 SVGAGI. V gave up 2 bases and J gave up 1 base; unmatched junction bases: 2. DNA of the CDR3: TGTGCCAGCAGTTACGCTAGCGGGGTGAACACCGGGGAGCTGTTTTTT. Its translation is CASSYASGVNTGELFF.

The rearrangement uses TRBV5-1 and TRBJ1-4, with D perhaps matching TRBD1 (5 bases). CDR1 and CDR2 from the germline V gene are SGHRS and YFSETQ. V lost 2 bases and J 7 bases, leaving 15 bases between the germline ends. This CDR3 is 15 amino acids long. This CDR3 is CASSLSRGVGEKLFF. CDR3 DNA: TGCGCCAGCAGCTTATCTCGGGGGGTTGGTGAAAAACTGTTTTTT.

The chain combines TRBV5-4 with TRBJ2-3; TRBD1 aligns across 7 bases. Trimming at V came to 2 bases and at J to 1 base, leaving 4 bases not matched to a gene. The CDR3 sequence is 15 residues long. In germline, CDR1 is SGHNT, CDR2 YYREEE (reference sequence). DNA of the CDR3: TGTGCCAGCAGCTTCCCGACAGGGCGCACAGATACGCAGTATTTT. This gives the protein CASSFPTGRTDTQYF.

On this clone itself: At one of its ends the junction is not consistent with the germline gene, which may arise from a read error. This chain links TRBV10-3 with TRBJ2-7; 7 bases fit TRBD2. Germline-derived CDR1 and CDR2 are ENHRY and SYGVKD. This CDR3 comprises 11 residues. The DNA for the CDR3 is TGTGCCACCGAAGGGGCGGGGGACCCTCGTTTC. Translating gives CATEGAGDPRF.

This clone was observed once. The chain combines TRBV18 with TRBJ1-3, with TRBD1 matching 7 bases. The CDR3 length is 17 residues. Trimming cost V 0 bases and J 5 bases; bases outside gene matches: 10. Per the germline V gene, CDR1 is KGHSH and CDR2 is LQKENI. The CDR3 DNA is TGTGCCAGCTCACCACCTTTCCCAGGGGGTCGTCGAAACACCATATATTTT. It specifies CASSPPFPGGRRNTIYF.

This clone was found a few times. This CDR3 is CASRREGKPNEKLFF. In DNA form, the CDR3 reads TGTGCCAGCAGGCGGGAAGGGAAGCCAAATGAAAAACTGTTTTTT. This sequence joins TRBV2 and TRBJ1-4; D is unresolved. Trimming removed 6 bases from V and 5 bases from J, with 16 bases in between. This CDR3 comprises 15 residues. Germline CDR1 SNHLY, CDR2 FYNNEI.

CDR3 amino acids: CASSYTGTANYYEQYF. The CDR3 DNA follows: TGTGCCAGCAGTTACACAGGGACAGCTAATTACTACGAGCAGTACTTC. V and J are TRBV6-5 and TRBJ2-7; TRBD1 aligns across 7 bases. The CDR3 has 16 residues. In germline, CDR1 is MNHEY, CDR2 SVGAGI. The V segment lost 2 bases and the J segment 3 bases; nucleotides outside the gene matches: 10.

The V and J genes are TRBV4-3 and TRBJ2-3, with 12 bases matching TRBD2. Trimming cost V 1 base and J 6 bases; bases outside gene matches: 11. Germline V gives CDR1 LGHNA, CDR2 YSLEER. This CDR3 is 18 amino acids long. CDR3 DNA sequence: TGCGCCAGCAGCCAAGCGTTCCTAGCGGGGGGGCCGAGGGATACGCAGTATTTT. The encoded protein is CASSQAFLAGGPRDTQYF.

This rearrangement joins TRBV5-1 to TRBJ1-1; TRBD1 aligns across 11 bases. The CDR3 has 16 residues. The V and J ends lost 3 bases and 4 bases, in that order; junction bases with no gene match: 8. The germline V gene has CDR1 SGHRS and CDR2 YFSETQ. The CDR3 nucleotides read TGCGCCAGCAGCTGGGGTACCGGGACAGGGGGCACTGAAGCTTTCTTT. Protein sequence: CASSWGTGTGGTEAFF.

This chain links TRBV18 with TRBJ2-2; tentative D call: TRBD1 (6 bases). The CDR3 is made up of 16 amino acids. CDR1 and CDR2 (germline): KGHSH, LQKENI. Trimming took 2 bases from V and 3 from J, leaving 13 bases between them. CDR3 nucleotides: TGTGCCAGCTCACCAATATTCGCAGGGGACACCGGGGAGCTGTTTTTT. Its protein is CASSPIFAGDTGELFF. The entire variable domain, with the rest obtained from reference TRBV18 and TRBJ2-2, is as follows: NAGVMQNPRHLVRRRGQEARLRCSPMKGHSHVYWYRQLPEEGLKFMVYLQKENIIDESGMPKERFSAEFPKEGPSILRIQQVVRGDSAAYFCASSPIFAGDTGELFFGEGSRLTVL.

This rearrangement joins TRBV6-1 to TRBJ1-1; no clear D. CDR3 length: 15 residues. Per the germline V gene, CDR1 is MNHNS and CDR2 is SASEGT. V was trimmed by 3 bases and J by 3 bases, leaving 14 bases between them. DNA for the CDR3: TGTGCCAGCAGTGAGACGGAGGATCGTTACACTGAAGCTTTCTTT. This codes for CASSETEDRYTEAFF.

The V gene is TRBV7-3, the J gene TRBJ1-2, with D possibly matching TRBD1 (6 bases). Germline V gives CDR1 SGHTA, CDR2 FQGTGA. The CDR3 loop spans 14 amino acids. Trimming took off 5 bases at V and 8 bases at J, with 18 bases between the two ends. DNA for the CDR3: TGTGCCAGCAGCCAGGGGACTCCGGGGGGAGGCTACACCTTC. It specifies CASSQGTPGGGYTF.

This clone has only one observation. The chain is built from TRBV30 and TRBJ1-5; D is ambiguous. Between the trimmed V and J ends, which lost 2 bases and 5 bases, there was a span of 10 bases. The CDR3 has 13 amino acids. Germline CDR1 GTSNPN, CDR2 SVGIG (reference sequence). The CDR3 nucleotides read TGTGCCTGGAGTTCCGGGGAGGATCAGCCCCAGCATTTT. Translation: CAWSSGEDQPQHF.

The chain uses TRBV19 and TRBJ2-7, with 8 bases identical to TRBD1. The CDR3 length is 13 residues. Germline V gene lookup returns CDR1 LNHDA and CDR2 SQIVND (reference sequence). V lost 9 bases to trimming and J lost 4 bases; unmatched junction nucleotides: 8. The chain's CDR3 is CASRDRGRYEQYF. The DNA of the CDR3 is TGTGCCAGCAGAGACAGGGGTCGGTACGAGCAGTACTTC.

The rearrangement links TRBV6-4 to TRBJ1-5, with TRBD1 matching over 7 bases. This CDR3 region has 14 residues. The junction had 9 bases not matched to a gene; V was cut back by 5 bases and J by 8 bases. The germline gives CDR1 MRHNA, CDR2 SNTAGT. The CDR3 protein is CASSLEGGREPQHF. The DNA of the CDR3 is TGTGCCAGCAGTCTCGAAGGGGGCCGGGAGCCCCAGCATTTT.

In this sample, this clone turned up once. The chain is built from TRBV9 and TRBJ1-4; D perhaps matches TRBD1 (6 bases). The CDR3 has 14 amino acids. Looked up from germline, CDR1 is SGDLS and CDR2 is YYNGEE. The germline V and J ends were trimmed by 3 bases and 10 bases, with 16 bases remaining between them. CDR3 in amino acids: CASSASNRDGKLFF. The CDR3, as DNA: TGTGCCAGCAGCGCCAGTAACAGGGATGGAAAACTGTTTTTT. Full variable domain (outside the CDR3, taken from reference TRBV9 and TRBJ1-4): DSGVTQTPKHLITATGQRVTLRCSPRSGDLSVYWYQQSLDQGLQFLIQYYNGEERAKGNILERFSAQQFPDLHSELNLSSLELGDSALYFCASSASNRDGKLFFGSGTQLSVL.

The J gene is TRBJ2-1, the V gene TRBV11-2, with 9 bases matching TRBD2. V was clipped by 0 bases and J by 3 bases; unmatched bases: 9. Looked up from germline, CDR1 is SGHAT and CDR2 is FQNNGV. The CDR3 extends over 18 amino acids. The DNA of the CDR3 is TGTGCCAGCAGCTTAGAGCCCATTCTAGCGGGGATCTACAATGAGCAGTTCTTC. This sequence encodes CASSLEPILAGIYNEQFF. The variable domain in full, with the rest retrieved from reference TRBV11-2 and TRBJ2-1, is EAGVAQSPRYKIIEKRQSVAFWCNPISGHATLYWYQQILGQGPKLLIQFQNNGVVDDSQLPKDRFSAERLKGVDSTLKIQPAKLEDSAVYLCASSLEPILAGIYNEQFFGPGTRLTVL.

The chain employs TRBV7-9 and TRBJ2-5, with TRBD2 matching 9 bases. This CDR3 comprises 14 residues. Germline CDR1 reads SEHNR; CDR2 reads FQNEAQ (reference sequence). V shed 5 bases and J 5 bases; nucleotides not matched to a gene: 6. CDR3 in amino acids: CASSGRTSDETQYF. DNA of the CDR3: TGTGCCAGCAGCGGCCGGACTAGCGATGAGACCCAGTACTTC.

The CDR3 loop is CASRGDRSYEQYF. The CDR3 DNA is TGTGCCAGCAGAGGGGACAGGTCCTACGAGCAGTACTTC. The chain has TRBV12-3 or TRBV12-4 and TRBJ2-7; 8 bases align to TRBD1. Trimming at V came to 6 bases and at J to 1 base, leaving 2 bases not matched to a gene. There are 13 residues in the CDR3.

This clone showed up just a few times. This chain links TRBV19 with TRBJ2-7, with TRBD1 matching 12 bases. This CDR3 comprises 20 residues. J gave up 3 bases and V 4 bases, and 19 bases lay outside the gene matches. In germline, CDR1 is LNHDA, CDR2 SQIVND (reference sequence). CDR3 loop: CASSKGQGAGGRAPFYEQYF. The DNA for the CDR3 is TGTGCCAGTAGTAAGGGACAGGGGGCCGGCGGGAGAGCGCCCTTCTACGAGCAGTACTTC.